The 9 T cell receptor beta chains reported below all come from one sample, sequenced in a study of cytomegalovirus exposure and HLA in healthy donors. The PCR contained 60 Vbeta and 13 Jbeta primers. Profiled with immunoSEQ multiplex PCR; TCRdb holds only in-frame clones, not every one. The sample includes some 95,000 clones, about 67% of them seen just once. The material sequenced was PBMCs. The receptors originated from a woman between 18 and 29 years old in good health and CMV-seropositive.

This clone was detected only a few times. The V gene is TRBV6-5, the J gene TRBJ1-2; D uncertain. CDR3 length: 13 residues. CDR1 MNHEY and CDR2 SVGAGI come from the germline V gene. V was trimmed by 6 bases and J by 2 bases, leaving 10 bases between them. The CDR3 DNA reads TGTGCCAGCAGCCCACAGCTGAACTATGGCTACACCTTC. Translated, it gives CASSPQLNYGYTF.

This clone was seen a single time. The chain uses TRBV27 and TRBJ2-2, with 11 bases aligning to TRBD2. From germline, CDR1 is MNHEY and CDR2 SMNVEV (reference sequence). The CDR3 contains 15 residues. With V trimmed by 8 bases and J by 4 bases, 6 bases remained unmatched. The CDR3 reads CASRRLAGSTGELFF. Written as DNA, the CDR3 is TGTGCCAGCCGACGACTAGCGGGGTCCACCGGGGAGCTGTTTTTT.

The chain recombines TRBV6-1 with TRBJ2-7; 13 bases align to TRBD2. J lost 6 bases, V lost 6 bases, and 8 bases had no gene match. Germline assignment: CDR1 MNHNS and CDR2 SASEGT. There are 15 residues in the CDR3. The CDR3 nucleotides are TGTGCCAGCAGCGGACTAGCGGGGGCACCTAGCGAGCAGTACTTC. Its protein is CASSGLAGAPSEQYF.

In this sample, this clone turned up a few times. The chain links TRBV5-4 to TRBJ1-2; 9 nucleotides line up with TRBD1. Germline V lookup: CDR1 SGHNT, CDR2 YYREEE (reference sequence). The CDR3 has 14 amino acids. Trimming at V came to 3 bases and at J to 2 bases, leaving 2 bases not matched to a gene. The CDR3 reads CASSSDRGNYGYTF. CDR3 nucleotide sequence: TGTGCCAGCAGCTCCGACAGGGGGAACTATGGCTACACCTTC.

Here the CDR3 DNA reads TGTGCCAGCAGTCCCCGGACTAGCGGGGGATACAATGAGCAGTTCTTC. This translates into CASSPRTSGGYNEQFF. V gene TRBV27 combines with J gene TRBJ2-1; TRBD2 aligns across 13 bases. The CDR3 spans 16 residues. V lost 5 bases to trimming and J lost 4 bases; unmatched junction nucleotides: 5. Germline V lookup: CDR1 MNHEY, CDR2 SMNVEV (reference sequence).

The chain employs TRBV7-9 and TRBJ1-2; D perhaps matches TRBD1 (5 bases). V was trimmed by 1 base and J by 5 bases, leaving 11 bases between them. The germline V gene has CDR1 SEHNR and CDR2 FQNEAQ (reference sequence). CDR3 length equals 14 residues. CDR3 coding DNA: TGTGCCAGCAGCTTAGGGGCCAGGGAATATGGCTACACCTTC. It yields the protein CASSLGAREYGYTF. Variable domain in full (rest from reference TRBV7-9 and TRBJ1-2): DTGVSQNPRHKITKRGQNVTFRCDPISEHNRLYWYRQTLGQGPEFLTYFQNEAQLEKSRLLSDRFSAERPKGSFSTLEIQRTEQGDSAMYLCASSLGAREYGYTFGSGTRLTVV.

This clone was counted between two and nine times. The chain recombines TRBV2 with TRBJ1-1; the match to TRBD1 covers 8 bases. The V segment lost 4 bases and the J segment 0 bases; nucleotides outside the gene matches: 13. Germline CDR1 reads SNHLY; CDR2 reads FYNNEI. CDR3 size: 18 residues. CDR3 residues: CASSGFQGASVMNTEAFF. Written as DNA, the CDR3 is TGTGCCAGCAGTGGGTTTCAGGGGGCGTCTGTAATGAACACTGAAGCTTTCTTT. Full variable domain (remainder filled in from reference TRBV2 and TRBJ1-1): EPEVTQTPSHQVTQMGQEVILRCVPISNHLYFYWYRQILGQKVEFLVSFYNNEISEKSEIFDDQFSVERPDGSNFTLKIRSTKLEDSAMYFCASSGFQGASVMNTEAFFGQGTRLTVV.

This clone has more than one count but fewer than ten. CDR3 sequence reads: CASREIATGQGNTIYF. In DNA, the CDR3 is TGTGCCAGCAGAGAGATAGCGACAGGGCAAGGAAACACCATATATTTT. The rearrangement links TRBV21-1 to TRBJ1-3; TRBD1, the table's D call, was not compared with the DNA. TRBV21-1 is tagged as a pseudogene. The CDR3 sequence is 16 residues long.

The chain has TRBV28 and TRBJ2-7; D unresolved. The V gene lost 4 bases and the J gene lost 3 bases, with 7 bases spanning the gap. The germline V gene has CDR1 MDHEN and CDR2 SYDVKM. The CDR3 has 12 residues. The CDR3 DNA follows: TGTGCCAGCAGTTCATCATTCTACGAGCAGTACTTC. Translation gives CASSSSFYEQYF.